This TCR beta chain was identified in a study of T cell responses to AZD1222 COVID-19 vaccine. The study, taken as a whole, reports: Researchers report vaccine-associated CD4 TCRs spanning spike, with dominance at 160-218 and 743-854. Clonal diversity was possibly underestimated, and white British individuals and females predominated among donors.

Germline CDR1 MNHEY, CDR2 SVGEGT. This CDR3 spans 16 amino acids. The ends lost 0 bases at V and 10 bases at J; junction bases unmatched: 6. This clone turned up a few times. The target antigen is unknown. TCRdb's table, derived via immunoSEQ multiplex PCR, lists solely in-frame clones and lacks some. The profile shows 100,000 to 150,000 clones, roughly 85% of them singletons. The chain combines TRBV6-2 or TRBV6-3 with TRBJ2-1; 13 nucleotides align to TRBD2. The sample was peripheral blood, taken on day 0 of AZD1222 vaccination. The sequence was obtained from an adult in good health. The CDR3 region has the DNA TGTGCCAGCAGTTACTCGAAACTAGCGGGAGGGGGCGAGCAGTTCTTC. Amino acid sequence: CASSYSKLAGGGEQFF.